The sample holds many counts of the clone carrying this T cell receptor (beta chain). In germline, CDR1 is MGHDK, CDR2 SYGVNS. The CDR3 totals 17 residues. V dropped 1 base and J dropped 4 bases, with 14 bases sitting between them. The data are from a study of low-dose radiotherapy and immunotherapy resistance in tumors. Turning to the study itself: Oral aspirin 300 mg was taken by patients daily for four cycles from cycle 1 day 1.

Time point indicated: after trial treatment. Specified treatment: LDRT plus nivolumab, ipilimumab, low-dose cyclophosphamide and aspirin (RACIN trial). Treatment of the donors consisted of nivolumab and ipilimumab (plus aspirin, low-dose cyclophosphamide and low-dose radiotherapy). Covering alpha and beta chains, TRAV- and TRBV-specific primers were used for the first-strand cDNA. TCR amplification used 20 to 25 PCR cycles, a constant-region primer and a V-primer adapter. MiXCR, applied by TCRdb to the reads, yields one record per CDR3 protein. The sample includes about 91,000 distinct CDR3 sequences, roughly 20% seen only once; the top ten take 9.5% to 15%.

The receptor's source is a female donor with ovarian cancer. The J gene is TRBJ1-6, the V gene TRBV25-1; D remains unclear. Specimen: PBMCs, collected after low-dose radiotherapy plus immunotherapy. CDR3 bases: TGTGCCAGCAGTGAATTGGCCATCGATTCGTATAATTCACCCCTCCACTTT. Its translation is CASSELAIDSYNSPLHF.